These 11 T cell receptor beta chains share one sample of origin, sequenced in a study of blood T cells in healthy people across ages. Through a sample-barcoded 5' primer and a J-beta primer mix, a second PCR was run for roughly 6 to 11 cycles. TCRdb redid the calling of the 5' RACE reads with MiXCR, one entry per CDR3 protein. The sample holds 1.2 million to 1.5 million distinct CDR3 sequences, 59% seen once. Sequenced sample: blood. The receptors were gathered from a young man in good health.

The chain uses TRBV20-1 and TRBJ2-3; 14 bases are shared with TRBD2. This CDR3 region has 16 residues. Trimming at V came to 1 base and at J to 8 bases, leaving 8 bases not matched to a gene. The germline V gene has CDR1 DFQATT and CDR2 SNEGSKA (reference sequence). CDR3 DNA: TGCAGTGCTAGAGTAAAGGGACTAGCGGGAGTTGGTACGCAGTATTTT. Its translation: CSARVKGLAGVGTQYF.

The chain uses TRBV10-3 and TRBJ2-7; TRBD1 agrees at 8 bases. CDR3 size: 15 residues. V shed 3 bases and J 3 bases; nucleotides not matched to a gene: 7. Germline assignment: CDR1 ENHRY and CDR2 SYGVKD. CDR3 in amino acids: CAISDWTGKVYEQYF. The CDR3 DNA reads TGTGCCATCAGTGACTGGACAGGGAAGGTCTACGAGCAGTACTTC.

The rearrangement uses TRBV20-1 and TRBJ2-4; D may be TRBD1 or TRBD2 (6 bases each). This CDR3 comprises 14 residues. V lost 6 bases and J lost 0, with 12 bases in between. The germline gives CDR1 DFQATT, CDR2 SNEGSKA (reference sequence). CDR3 DNA: TGCAGTGCCAAAGGAGGGGGAGCCAAAAACATTCAGTACTTC. The encoded protein is CSAKGGGAKNIQYF.

The CDR3 spells CASISSERRQWGTGELFF. CDR3 nucleotide sequence: TGTGCCAGCATCTCTTCCGAGCGGCGACAGTGGGGCACCGGGGAGCTGTTTTTT. The J gene is TRBJ2-2, the V gene TRBV21-1; TRBD1 is the table's D call, not checked against the DNA. TRBV21-1 is flagged as a pseudogene. The CDR3 contains 18 residues.

This clonotype has more than one count but fewer than ten. This chain joins TRBV27 and TRBJ2-7; D call uncertain. The last part of the DNA fits TRBJ2-5 better; the J call may be wrong. Per germline, CDR1 MNHEY and CDR2 SMNVEV (reference sequence). CDR3 length: 13 residues. The CDR3 DNA reads TGTGCCAGCAGTATCAACCCCCAGGAGACCCAGTACTTC. It is translated as CASSINPQETQYF.

The CDR3 here is CASSDSSSGNTIYF. The CDR3 DNA follows: TGTGCCAGCAGTGACAGTTCCTCTGGAAACACCATATATTTT. This chain joins TRBV6-1 and TRBJ1-3; D is unclear. The CDR3 is 14 amino acids. With 3 bases removed from V and 0 bases from J, the gap between germline ends came to 6 bases. CDR1 and CDR2 (germline): MNHNS, SASEGT.

This clonotype was seen once. One junction end does not reproduce the germline sequence, and a read error may be involved. V and J are TRBV12-3 or TRBV12-4 and TRBJ2-3; 7 nucleotides agree with TRBD2. The CDR3 loop spans 17 amino acids. CDR3 residues: CASSFRLAVLFTGTQYF. For the CDR3, the DNA is TGTGCCAGCAGTTTTAGGCTAGCGGTGCTATTCACAGGTACGCAGTATTTT.

This clonotype appeared a few times. The chain employs TRBV29-1 and TRBJ2-7; 9 bases map to TRBD2. The CDR3 contains 14 residues. Germline lookup yields CDR1 SQVTM and CDR2 ANQGSEA. The junction had 8 bases not matched to a gene; V was cut back by 6 bases and J by 2 bases. The CDR3 nucleotides are TGCAGCGTCGCGACTAGCGGAGATCCCTACGAGCAGTACTTC. This encodes CSVATSGDPYEQYF.

Comments on this clonotype: The conserved phenylalanine or tryptophan is not found at the CDR3 terminus, so this likely reflects a read error. V gene TRBV7-8 combines with J gene TRBJ2-1, with unresolved D. Germline CDR1 SGHVS, CDR2 FQNEAQ. This CDR3 has 15 amino acids. The germline V and J ends were trimmed by 0 bases and 0 bases, with 6 bases remaining between them. CDR3 region: CASSLAPGSYNEQFL. In nucleotides, the CDR3 is TGTGCCAGCAGCTTAGCGCCAGGCTCCTACAATGAGCAGTTCTTA.

This chain links TRBV4-2 with TRBJ2-1, with unresolved D. V was pared by 2 bases and J by 4 bases, with 15 bases between. The CDR3 length is 16 residues. The germline gives CDR1 LGHNA, CDR2 YNFKEQ. The DNA for the CDR3 is TGTGCCAGCAGCCAAAGACTGCCACCTCCATACAATGAGCAGTTCTTC. Amino acids: CASSQRLPPPYNEQFF.

The chain recombines TRBV2 with TRBJ2-7, with 8 bases aligning to TRBD1. The CDR3 consists of 16 residues. The V and J ends lost 7 bases and 0 bases, in that order; junction bases with no gene match: 11. Germline V gene data show CDR1 as SNHLY and CDR2 as FYNNEI. CDR3 DNA: TGTGCCAGCAATGATAGTCCGGGACAGGTCTCCTACGAGCAGTACTTC. Amino acid sequence: CASNDSPGQVSYEQYF. Supplemented by reference TRBV2 and TRBJ2-7, the full variable domain reads EPEVTQTPSHQVTQMGQEVILRCVPISNHLYFYWYRQILGQKVEFLVSFYNNEISEKSEIFDDQFSVERPDGSNFTLKIRSTKLEDSAMYFCASNDSPGQVSYEQYFGPGTRLTVT.